This paragraph covers one T cell receptor beta chain sequence. Its cognate antigen has yet to be identified. Base qualities are not provided; no much larger clone lies one nucleotide away. The library was made by the immunoSEQ multiplex PCR assay. The multiplex PCR relied on a mix of 60 forward primers for TCR Vbeta segments and 13 reverse primers for TCR Jbeta segments. The CDR3 region of rearranged TCR beta genes was amplified from genomic DNA by a multiplex PCR assay. Amplified TCR beta libraries were sequenced as 87-base-pair reads on the Illumina HiSeq System. The authors' analysis ran thus. Across the 500 to 850 repertoires, a later analysis counted roughly 77 million unique TCR beta chains, 9 million to 14 million of which were shared by at least two donors. Raw reads were error-corrected and collapsed into unique sequences by a nearest-neighbor algorithm in which closely related sequences were merged to remove PCR and sequencing errors. To assign V, D and J gene segments, CDR3 sequences were aligned to IMGT reference sequences. Each retained sequence needed at least a six-nucleotide match to both a V gene segment and a J gene segment. Rearrangements were called productive when the CDR3 lacked stop codons and stayed in frame with V and J; all others were non-productive. Following IMGT convention, CDR3 was defined as the stretch from the second conserved V-encoded cysteine up to the conserved J-encoded phenylalanine. The earlier analysis of 587 of the donors excluded any sequence lacking an unambiguous match to a single V gene segment. In an earlier analysis of about 590 of the donors, a V segment was called functional when productive rearrangements were above 56.7%, and segregating when the standard deviation between donors exceeded 5%. A statistical classification framework was built to diagnose cytomegalovirus status from the catalog of TCR beta chain sequences. In a later analysis, V and J genes were assigned by comparing TCR nucleotide sequences against IMGT/GENE-DB human TR gene sequences. In a later analysis, CDR3 sequences and most-parsimonious VDJ recombination scenarios were assigned using the TCRdist pipeline. In a later analysis, each TCR beta chain was defined by its CDR3 amino acid sequence together with its V-gene family, and reads without a unique V-gene family were excluded. In a later analysis, fewer than 650 highly shared, low-generation-probability nucleotide sequences were removed to address suspected cross-contamination and a sequencing artifact. In a later analysis, a clonal expansion index for each public chain was calculated from normalized within-repertoire ranks of inferred template counts. In a later analysis, generation probabilities were computed with a VDJ recombination model fitted to out-of-frame rearrangements, and the resulting probabilities were checked against IGoR. In a later analysis, TCR-TCR, TCR-HLA and TCR-CMV co-occurrence was scored with hypergeometric tests, and a repertoire-size bias correction was applied to TCR pairs. False discovery rates were estimated in a later analysis by permuting HLA or CMV assignments 20 times. In a later analysis, co-occurring TCRs were grouped using DBSCAN, with TCRdist sequence similarity added in when clustering inside HLA-allele-positive subsets. Repertoires with fewer than 30,000 or more than 120,000 public chains, plus five repertoires with anomalous nucleotide sharing, were excluded from co-occurrence clustering. The table comes from immuneACCESS by way of TCRdb, which keeps in-frame sequences with V and J called. Part of the clones is missing from these tables; in studies checked, under half for an unresolved V gene and the rest for unknown reasons. D and trimming come from the DNA, and the V and J calls and clone size come from that table. Recorded for this sample are 270,000 or so clones; roughly 85% of them occurred a single time. 3.5% to 4% of the sample belongs to the ten largest clones.

The cohort consisted of 670 or so healthy bone marrow donors. At the time of sampling, every cohort member was nominally healthy, though immune exposures that went unrecorded were likely present. The donor tested CMV seropositive, placing the donor among the approximately 290 seropositive members of the cohort. Each donor provided a peripheral blood sample, and peripheral blood mononuclear cells were used for TCR beta sequencing. The Qiagen DNeasy Blood Extraction Kit was used to extract genomic DNA from the blood cell samples. The data stem from a study of cytomegalovirus exposure and HLA in healthy donors (dated by TCRdb to about 2017). A note on the overall study: According to an earlier analysis of 587 of the donors, about 179 million T cells yielded approximately 120 million unique TCR beta sequences and 276 Gb of sequence data. The study aimed to test whether signatures of past pathogen exposure could be identified by cataloging public T cell receptors. Class I and class II HLA loci were covered by the typing at four-digit resolution. The genetic ancestry cluster associated with self-reported Caucasian donors included 80% to 90% of the roughly 380 genotyped donors. Every repertoire in the discovery cohort had been generated on one and the same sequencing platform. On average, around 240,000 unique TCR beta nucleotide sequences were sequenced per donor among 398 genotyped donors of the cohort, with roughly 19% of those sequences being non-productive. The study combined high-throughput TCR immunosequencing, statistical association of individual TCRs with disease status, and machine learning to predict cytomegalovirus infection status. The study used immunosequencing to profile the T cell repertoires of under 700 subjects and linked those repertoires to cytomegalovirus serostatus. Typing coverage differed by locus: A, B, C, DRB1 and DQB1 were typed in about 629-640 donors, DQA1 in 500 to 550, DPA1 in some 600, and DPB1 in 450 to 490. A later genetic analysis took genome-wide SNP genotypes for about 55% of the roughly 700 donors and used that subset as a discovery cohort. Along with the roughly 700-subject first cohort, a separate validation cohort of over a hundred different subjects was used. A later analysis re-examined previously published TCR beta repertoires from several hundred donors and added high-resolution HLA genotyping to investigate patterns of TCR occurrence. Because of strong linkage in the cohort, a handful of DR-DQ haplotypes were treated as single units for association and clustering. Alongside the repertoire data, information on donor age, sex, ethnicity and CMV serostatus was compiled. Rather than drawing on any new phenotypic data, the later analysis identified candidate immune exposures from TCR beta sequences and the way those sequences occurred across donors. An early release that covered some 640 HLA-typed donors contained approximately 300 gigabases of sequencing data and 65 million to 100 million unique TCR sequences. To decide whether each TCR beta V gene segment behaved as functional or pseudogenic, an earlier analysis of fewer than 750 of the donors relied on high-throughput TCR beta sequencing. The investigation overall reported the following: Because counts were too low, fewer than 20 rarely observed V segments, including chromosome 9 orphons, were excluded from the earlier analysis of 500 to 700 of the donors. V-gene and J-gene trimming of TCR beta chains was associated with a missense DCLRE1C variant in a later genetic analysis, and the association was replicated in an independent cohort. The presence/absence analyses assumed that sequencing depth was roughly uniform across donors, and that assumption may not be true. The cohort was sequenced for TCR beta chains only, and without alpha or paired-chain data the features that could be detected were limited. Compared with the roughly 600-donor mean, donors in an Asian-associated ancestry cluster had fewer N-insertions in productive TCRs, according to a later genetic analysis. A later analysis reported that several top co-occurrence clusters appeared linked to parvovirus B19, influenza, CMV and Epstein-Barr virus. In vitro tests confirmed that three of the cytomegalovirus-associated TCR beta chains recognize cytomegalovirus antigens. Immune exposure information for the cohort was limited to CMV serostatus. It was suggested by the authors that the approach could potentially be generalized to other disease states and immunological phenotypes. Linkage disequilibrium might explain the correlated functional status among segregating V segments, but an unknown experimental factor could not be excluded. The classifier was reported to diagnose cytomegalovirus status with high specificity and sensitivity in both the original and validation cohorts. Most CMV-associated TCR beta chains appeared to be HLA-restricted in a later analysis, and the HLA associations seemed to be driven largely by CMV exposure. Broadly in line with IMGT annotations, most TCR beta V segments showed up in productive rearrangements about 87% or about 30% of the time in an earlier analysis of 587 of the donors. A further reported finding was that TCR beta sequences accurately predicted the HLA-A and HLA-B alleles for most subjects in the first cohort. Assigning TCR associations to individual alleles was difficult when HLA alleles, especially DR and DQ, strongly co-occurred. In a later analysis, 16,951 TCR beta sequences were associated with specific HLA alleles at a false discovery rate of 0.05. A total of 164 TCR beta chains were listed by the study as associated with cytomegalovirus. A cluster of highly shared sequence variants was judged likely to be a technical artifact of the sequencing pipeline. Because some donors lacked HLA typing at each locus, the association tests relied only on the typed subset. In a later analysis, TCR association rates were found to vary across HLA loci, with the most associated TCRs seen for DRB1 alleles and the fewest for HLA-C alleles. Across donors, most TCR sequences were observed very rarely, whereas some public TCRs were present in many individuals. Some IMGT-functional V segments, including TRBV6-2 and TRBV6-3, could not be distinguished by the 87-base-pair reads and were therefore excluded. In a later analysis, HLA-associated TCR beta chains showed more clonal expansion and lower generation probabilities than non-associated chains that were equally common.

Compared with germline, V lacks 5 bases and J lacks 6 bases; bases without a gene match: 9. CDR1 and CDR2, per the germline V gene (reference sequence), are MNHEY and SMNVEV. The CDR3 spans 16 residues, from the cysteine through the phenylalanine. Only CDR3 DNA remains: 48 bases, in frame from the first base. This sequence originates from a man aged 40-55 years in good health and CMV-seropositive. The specimen sequenced was PBMCs. The chain is encoded by TRBV27 joined to TRBJ2-2, with 10 bases aligning to TRBD2. The nucleotide sequence is given as TGTGCCAGCAGTCTTCCTCTAGCGGGAGTCGCCGGGGAGCTGTTTTTT. Its protein product is CASSLPLAGVAGELFF.